A selection of T cell receptor beta chains follows, all from one sample in a study of sequential checkpoint blockade in melanoma. Some clones are missing from TCRdb's copy, which holds only in-frame ones; the method was immunoSEQ multiplex PCR. The profile covers more than 20,000 clones, with roughly 86% appearing a single time and 11% taken by the ten largest. The sample was CD8+ T cells sorted from blood (inferred from file names), taken from a patient given nivolumab and ipilimumab in sequence. These receptors were collected from a human donor with melanoma. CDR3s include the opening cysteine and the closing phenylalanine or tryptophan. Fields, in order: V gene, CDR3 length, J gene, clone size, D gene, CDR3 protein, CDR3 DNA. D genes are given only for firm matches. A row's size may be missing; if present it is once, few, many or a size class.

>TRBV11-2|15|TRBJ1-4|.|TRBD1
CASSTTGTANEKLFF
TGTGCCAGCAGCACTACCGGGACAGCTAATGAAAAACTGTTTTTT
>TRBV28|14|TRBJ2-7|few|TRBD1
CASLDRGQSYEQYF
TGTGCCAGTTTGGACAGGGGGCAATCCTACGAGCAGTACTTC
>TRBV14|17|TRBJ2-3|.|TRBD2
CASSQALRSGSTDTQYF
TGTGCCAGCAGCCAAGCCCTTAGGAGCGGGAGTACAGATACGCAGTATTTT
>TRBV14|19|TRBJ2-7|once|.
CASSQKWTVQKGSSYEQYF
TGTGCCAGCAGCCAAAAATGGACAGTCCAAAAAGGGTCCTCCTACGAGCAGTACTTC
>TRBV5-1|14|TRBJ1-4|.|.
CASSSDSFNEKLFF
TGCGCCAGCAGCTCTGACAGCTTTAATGAAAAACTGTTTTTT
>TRBV30|13|TRBJ2-2|.|.
CAWRTGTTGELFF
TGTGCCTGGAGGACAGGAACCACCGGGGAGCTGTTTTTT
>TRBV19|14|TRBJ1-2|.|TRBD1
CASRADRASSGYTF
TGTGCCAGTAGGGCGGACAGGGCTAGCTCTGGCTACACCTTC
>TRBV11-3|14|TRBJ2-7|.|TRBD1
CASSLDGTVAEQYF
TGTGCCAGCAGCTTAGATGGGACAGTGGCCGAGCAGTACTTC
>TRBV7-9|14|TRBJ2-1|.|TRBD1
CASSYDDRVNEQFF
TGTGCCAGCAGCTACGATGACAGGGTAAATGAGCAGTTCTTC
>TRBV6-5|15|TRBJ2-7|.|.
CASSSSARGTYEQYF
TGTGCCAGCAGTTCCTCGGCCAGGGGAACCTACGAGCAGTACTTC
>TRBV14|17|TRBJ1-4|.|TRBD1
CASSQRQGRAEFEKLFF
TGTGCCAGCAGCCAACGACAGGGTCGAGCGGAATTCGAAAAACTGTTTTTT
>TRBV5-1|15|TRBJ2-3|.|.
CASSLGGEGADTQYF
TGCGCCAGCAGCTTGGGGGGTGAGGGGGCAGATACGCAGTATTTT
>TRBV5-1|13|TRBJ2-7|.|TRBD1
CASSQGQGDEQYF
TGCGCCAGCAGCCAGGGACAGGGCGACGAGCAGTACTTC
>TRBV28|12|TRBJ1-4|.|.
CASSSSNEKLFF
TGTGCCAGCAGTTCCTCTAATGAAAAACTGTTTTTT
>TRBV6-1|14|TRBJ1-4|.|.
CASRKEQRNEKLFF
TGTGCCAGCAGAAAGGAGCAGCGTAATGAAAAACTGTTTTTT
>TRBV6-5|15|TRBJ1-2|few|.
CASSYVRGSNYGYTF
TGTGCCAGCAGTTACGTTAGGGGATCGAACTATGGCTACACCTTC
>TRBV28|14|TRBJ1-2|.|.
CASSLQGPNYGYTF
TGTGCCAGCAGTTTACAGGGCCCAAACTATGGCTACACCTTC
>TRBV30|14|TRBJ1-5|.|.
CAWSGGESNQPQHF
TGTGCCTGGAGTGGCGGAGAGAGCAATCAGCCCCAGCATTTT
>TRBV6-6|15|TRBJ1-1|.|.
CASSYGQGKDTEAFF
TGTGCCAGCAGTTACGGGCAGGGGAAGGACACTGAAGCTTTCTTT
>TRBV5-4|16|TRBJ2-6|.|.
CASSLSSGIGANVLTF
TGTGCCAGCAGCTTGAGTTCCGGGATTGGGGCCAACGTCCTGACTTTC
>TRBV18|20|TRBJ2-3|once|TRBD2
CASSPRGLAGGERVTDTQYF
TGTGCCAGCTCACCACGTGGACTGGCGGGAGGTGAAAGGGTCACAGATACGCAGTATTTT
>TRBV7-2|15|TRBJ2-1|.|TRBD2
CASSRRTSGNNEQFF
TGTGCCAGCAGCCGACGGACTAGCGGAAACAATGAGCAGTTCTTC
>TRBV6-1|18|TRBJ2-1|.|TRBD2
CASSDSGLAGGGYNEQFF
TGTGCCAGCAGTGATTCGGGACTAGCGGGAGGGGGCTACAATGAGCAGTTCTTC
>TRBV28|15|TRBJ1-2|.|TRBD1
CASSVSTGGAYGYTF
TGTGCCAGCAGTGTATCGACAGGGGGCGCATATGGCTACACCTTC
>TRBV9|11|TRBJ2-1|.|.
CASSINNEQFF
TGTGCCAGCAGCATTAACAATGAGCAGTTCTTC
>TRBV7-3|15|TRBJ2-2|.|.
CASSPNGLSTGELFF
TGTGCCAGCAGTCCAAACGGGTTAAGCACCGGGGAGCTGTTTTTT
>TRBV18|14|TRBJ2-7|.|.
CASSPPSAAYEQYF
TGTGCCAGCTCACCACCGTCGGCGGCCTACGAGCAGTACTTC
>TRBV27|17|TRBJ1-2|.|TRBD1
CASSPRDRGIPSYGYTF
TGTGCCAGCAGTCCCCGGGACAGGGGGATACCATCCTATGGCTACACCTTC
>TRBV6-6|15|TRBJ2-7|.|.
CASSYSAGASYEQYF
TGTGCCAGCAGTTACTCGGCAGGGGCCTCCTACGAGCAGTACTTC
>TRBV6-5|15|TRBJ2-6|.|.
CASSHLDPGANVPTF
TGTGCCAGCAGCCACCTGGACCCTGGGGCCAACGTCCCGACTTTC
>TRBV11-3|15|TRBJ2-2|.|TRBD2
CASSLDGRANGELFF
TGTGCCAGCAGCTTAGACGGGAGGGCCAACGGGGAGCTGTTTTTT
>TRBV27|15|TRBJ1-2|once|TRBD1
CASSLLGRGDYGYTF
TGTGCCAGCAGTTTATTGGGCAGGGGGGACTATGGCTACACCTTC
>TRBV2|13|TRBJ2-7|.|.
CASNRDGGNEQYF
TGTGCCAGCAATAGGGACGGGGGAAACGAGCAGTACTTC
>TRBV27|14|TRBJ1-4|.|.
CASSLFRGGEKLFF
TGTGCCAGCAGTTTATTTAGGGGTGGTGAAAAACTGTTTTTT
>TRBV27|12|TRBJ2-3|.|.
CASSSLGDTQYF
TGTGCCAGCAGTTCCCTCGGAGATACGCAGTATTTT
>TRBV7-9|12|TRBJ2-1|.|.
CASSLFSGWQFF
TGTGCCAGCAGCTTATTCTCGGGGTGGCAGTTCTTC
>TRBV29-1|13|TRBJ1-4|.|.
CSVIQGGSEKLFF
TGCAGCGTTATACAGGGAGGGAGTGAAAAACTGTTTTTT
>TRBV4-3|16|TRBJ1-2|.|.
CASSQEWWQGPVGYTF
TGCGCCAGCAGCCAAGAATGGTGGCAGGGTCCCGTTGGCTACACCTTC
>TRBV6-1|14|TRBJ1-5|few|.
CASSVGGSNQPQHF
TGTGCCAGCAGTGTAGGAGGGAGCAATCAGCCCCAGCATTTT
>TRBV11-2|15|TRBJ2-7|.|TRBD2
CASSLDGLADYEQYF
TGTGCCAGCAGCTTAGATGGACTAGCAGACTACGAGCAGTACTTC
>TRBV5-1|15|TRBJ2-3|.|TRBD2
CASSLEAPGGGTQYF
TGCGCCAGCAGCTTGGAGGCCCCTGGGGGGGGTACGCAGTATTTT
>TRBV6-1|14|TRBJ2-5|.|TRBD1
CASSFLGQSETQYF
TGTGCCAGCAGTTTCCTGGGACAGTCGGAGACCCAGTACTTC